This TCR beta chain originates from a study of response to subunit inactivated influenza vaccine. Study findings and constraints: T cells newly recruited by each seasonal influenza vaccination are few, the authors suggested.

V trimming: 1 base; J trimming: 1 base; junction bases outside the gene matches: 10. This CDR3 is built from 19 residues. Per the germline V gene, CDR1 is SGHAT and CDR2 is FQNNGV. TCRdb redid the calling of the RT-PCR reads with MiXCR, one entry per CDR3 protein. Of about 540,000 distinct CDR3 sequences in the sample, roughly a quarter were seen once. This clonotype has ten or more counts. Its antigen is still unknown. These records were also assigned to another study, of T cells expressing NK-cell markers. Turning to that study: 5'RACE template switching built TCR beta cDNA with unique molecular identifiers. Each TCR beta repertoire originated in sorted T cells that were CD3+CD56+NKG2C+, CD3+CD56+NKG2C- or CD3+CD56-NKG2C+. HCMV specificity of the expanded NKG2C+ T cell clones stayed unclear.

The V and J genes are TRBV11-2 and TRBJ2-3; TRBD2 aligns across 11 bases. Specimen: CD4+ T cells sorted from PBMCs, collected roughly 13 days after vaccination. The sequence came from a man aged 50-59 years who received an inactivated influenza vaccine. In DNA, the CDR3 is TGTGCCAGCAGCTTAGTAATGAGAGGGACTAGCGGCCGCACAGATACGCAGTATTTT. This encodes CASSLVMRGTSGRTDTQYF.